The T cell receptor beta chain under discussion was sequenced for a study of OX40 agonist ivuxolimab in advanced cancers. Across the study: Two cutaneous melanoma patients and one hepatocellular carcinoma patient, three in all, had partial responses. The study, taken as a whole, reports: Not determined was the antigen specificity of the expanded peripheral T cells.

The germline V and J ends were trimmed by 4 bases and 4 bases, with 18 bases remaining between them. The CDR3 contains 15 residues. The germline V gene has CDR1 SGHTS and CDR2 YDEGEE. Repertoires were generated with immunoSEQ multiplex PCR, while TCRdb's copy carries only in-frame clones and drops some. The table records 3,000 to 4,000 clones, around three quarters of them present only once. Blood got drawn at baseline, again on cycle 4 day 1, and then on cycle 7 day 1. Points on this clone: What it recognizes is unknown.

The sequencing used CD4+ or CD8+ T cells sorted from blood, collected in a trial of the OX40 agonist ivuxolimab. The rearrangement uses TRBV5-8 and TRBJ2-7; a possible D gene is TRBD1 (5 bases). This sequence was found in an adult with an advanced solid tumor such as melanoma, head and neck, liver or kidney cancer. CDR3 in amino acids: CASSLGAHDVYEQYF. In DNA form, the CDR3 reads TGTGCCAGCAGCCTAGGGGCCCACGACGTTTACGAGCAGTACTTC.